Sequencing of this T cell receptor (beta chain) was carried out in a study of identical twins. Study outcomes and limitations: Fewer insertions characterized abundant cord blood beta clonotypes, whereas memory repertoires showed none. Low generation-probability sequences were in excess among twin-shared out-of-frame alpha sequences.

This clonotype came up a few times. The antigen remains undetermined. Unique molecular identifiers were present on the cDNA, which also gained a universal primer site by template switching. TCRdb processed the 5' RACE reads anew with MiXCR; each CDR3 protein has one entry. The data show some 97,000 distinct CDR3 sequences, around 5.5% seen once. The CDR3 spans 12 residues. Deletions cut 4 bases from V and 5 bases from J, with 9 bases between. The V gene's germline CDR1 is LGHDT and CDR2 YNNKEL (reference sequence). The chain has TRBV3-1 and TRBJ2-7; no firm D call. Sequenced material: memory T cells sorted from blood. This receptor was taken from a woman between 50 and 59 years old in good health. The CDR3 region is CASSRLADEQYF. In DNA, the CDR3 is TGTGCCAGCAGCCGACTCGCCGACGAGCAGTACTTC.